These T cell receptor beta chains were read from a single sample in a study of CD8 T cells in Susac syndrome. TCRdb re-derived calls from the immunoSEQ multiplex PCR reads in MiXCR, one entry per CDR3 protein. The sample holds approximately 120,000 distinct CDR3 sequences, 90% to 98% seen once. The sequenced sample consisted of CD4+ T cells from PBMCs. These receptors came from a human donor in good health. The CDR3 runs from the conserved cysteine through the conserved F or W. D genes are given only for firm matches. For some rows the clone size is stated as once, few or many, or as a class when expanded; others skip it.

clone_size j_call d_call v_call cdr3_nt cdr3_aa
. TRBJ1-1 . TRBV7-3 TGTGCCAGCAGCCCAGGGTTGGACACTGAAGCTTTCTTT CASSPGLDTEAFF
. TRBJ1-1 TRBD1 TRBV3-1 TGTGCCAGCAGCCAAAAGGACAGGGGAGGCACTGAAGCTTTCTTT CASSQKDRGGTEAFF
. TRBJ2-1 TRBD2 TRBV5-4 TGTGCCAGCAGCCCGGGGGGAAAGCAGTTCTTC CASSPGGKQFF
. TRBJ2-7 TRBD1 TRBV2 TGTGCCAGCACAAAGGACAGGATAATCTCCTACGAGCAGTACTTC CASTKDRIISYEQYF
. TRBJ1-1 TRBD1 TRBV27 TGTGCCAGCAGTTCCGGACAGGGGGCGGAATCTGAAGCTTTCTTT CASSSGQGAESEAFF
. TRBJ2-3 . TRBV5-6 TGTGCCAGCAGCTTGGCCCCCACTAGCAGCGATACGCAGTATTTT CASSLAPTSSDTQYF
. TRBJ2-1 TRBD2 TRBV14 TGTGCCAGCAGCCAAGCTGGCGGGAGGCAACCGAACAATGAGCAGTTCTTC CASSQAGGRQPNNEQFF
. TRBJ2-7 TRBD1 TRBV10-3 TGTGCCATCAACAATCCCGGGACAGGGGGCTACGAGCAGTACTTC CAINNPGTGGYEQYF
. TRBJ1-5 . TRBV7-2 TGTGCCAGCAGCCAGGATCACGCGCGGCAGCATTTT CASSQDHARQHF
. TRBJ2-5 TRBD2 TRBV14 TGTGCCAGCAGCTCGGGACTAGCGGGAGCATCACAAGAGACCCAGTACTTC CASSSGLAGASQETQYF
. TRBJ1-1 . TRBV7-9 TGTGCCAGCAGCTTATCCTCCCGGCCGTACACTGAAGCTTTCTTT CASSLSSRPYTEAFF
. TRBJ1-1 . TRBV12-3/TRBV12-4 TGTGCCAGCAGTTTACCAGGGGTAGGGAACACTGAAGCTTTCTTT CASSLPGVGNTEAFF
. TRBJ1-1 . TRBV30 TGTGCCTGGAGTGTAGGGCCCCGAGGGGAAACTGAAGCTTTCTTT CAWSVGPRGETEAFF
once TRBJ2-4 . TRBV7-8 TGTGCCAGCAGCTCCACCCGACCGGGAATGGACATTCAGTACTTC CASSSTRPGMDIQYF
. TRBJ2-7 TRBD1 TRBV3-1 TGTGCCAGCAGCGCGACAGGGAAGGGTTTCTACGAGCAGTACTTC CASSATGKGFYEQYF
. TRBJ2-2 TRBD2 TRBV12-3/TRBV12-4 TGTGCCAGCCTTTCTAGCGGGGGCACCGGGGAGCTGTTTTTT CASLSSGGTGELFF
. TRBJ2-4 . TRBV4-2 TGTGCCAGCAGCCTCCAACTACGGGGAGGAGACATTCAGTACTTC CASSLQLRGGDIQYF
. TRBJ2-7 TRBD2 TRBV12-3/TRBV12-4 TGTGCCAGCAGTTCGGGGGGTCTAGCCGGCCCCAACGAGCAGTACTTC CASSSGGLAGPNEQYF
. TRBJ1-3 . TRBV3-1 TGTGCCAGCAGCCAAGGTTCTGTCGGGACAAGAAACACCATATATTTT CASSQGSVGTRNTIYF
. TRBJ2-7 . TRBV5-1 TGCGCCAGCAGCTTGGCCGGCAAGAGTCAGCAGTACTTC CASSLAGKSQQYF
. TRBJ2-3 . TRBV7-2 TGTGCCAGCAGCTTTTCCCCAACAGGGCCTCGCACAGATACGCAGTATTTT CASSFSPTGPRTDTQYF
. TRBJ2-5 TRBD2 TRBV6-6 TGTGCCAGCAGCCGAGCGGGAGGGGACGAGACCCAGTACTTC CASSRAGGDETQYF